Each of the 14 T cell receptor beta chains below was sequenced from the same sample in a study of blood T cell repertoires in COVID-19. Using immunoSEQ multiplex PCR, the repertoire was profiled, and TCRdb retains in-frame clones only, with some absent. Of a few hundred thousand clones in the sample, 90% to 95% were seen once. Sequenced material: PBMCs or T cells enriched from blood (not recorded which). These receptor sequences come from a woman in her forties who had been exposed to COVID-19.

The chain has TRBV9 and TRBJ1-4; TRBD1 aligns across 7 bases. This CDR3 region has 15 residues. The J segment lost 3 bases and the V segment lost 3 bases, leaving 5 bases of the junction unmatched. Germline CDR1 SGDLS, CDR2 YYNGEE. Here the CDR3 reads CASSAWDSSNEKLFF. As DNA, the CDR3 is TGTGCCAGCAGCGCATGGGACAGCTCTAATGAAAAACTGTTTTTT.

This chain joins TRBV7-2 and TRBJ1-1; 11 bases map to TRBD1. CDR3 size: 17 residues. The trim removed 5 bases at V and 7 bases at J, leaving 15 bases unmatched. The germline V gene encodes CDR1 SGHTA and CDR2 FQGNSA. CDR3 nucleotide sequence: TGTGCCAGCAGCCTTAGGGGACAGGGGGGTGGAACCAGTGAAGCTTTCTTT. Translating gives CASSLRGQGGGTSEAFF.

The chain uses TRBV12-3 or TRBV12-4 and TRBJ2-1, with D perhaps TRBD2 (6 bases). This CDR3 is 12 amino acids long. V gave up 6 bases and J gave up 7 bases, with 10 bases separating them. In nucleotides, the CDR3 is TGTGCCAGCAGGAGGCTAGCGAATGAGCAGTTCTTC. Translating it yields CASRRLANEQFF.

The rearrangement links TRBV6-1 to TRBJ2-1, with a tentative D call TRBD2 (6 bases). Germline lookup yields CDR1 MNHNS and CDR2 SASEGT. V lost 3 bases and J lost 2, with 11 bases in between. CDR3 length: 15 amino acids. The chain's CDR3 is CASSDLLAAYNEQFF. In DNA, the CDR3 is TGTGCCAGCAGTGATTTACTAGCTGCCTACAATGAGCAGTTCTTC.

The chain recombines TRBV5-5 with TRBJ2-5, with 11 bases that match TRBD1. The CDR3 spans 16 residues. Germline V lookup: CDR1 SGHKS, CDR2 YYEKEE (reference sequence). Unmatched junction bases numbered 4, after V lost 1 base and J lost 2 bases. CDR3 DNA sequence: TGTGCCAGCAGCTTGAAGGACAGGGGGCGACAAGAGACCCAGTACTTC. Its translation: CASSLKDRGRQETQYF. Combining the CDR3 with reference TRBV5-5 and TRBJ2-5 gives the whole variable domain DAGVTQSPTHLIKTRGQQVTLRCSPISGHKSVSWYQQVLGQGPQFIFQYYEKEERGRGNFPDRFSARQFPNYSSELNVNALLLGDSALYLCASSLKDRGRQETQYFGPGTRLLVL.

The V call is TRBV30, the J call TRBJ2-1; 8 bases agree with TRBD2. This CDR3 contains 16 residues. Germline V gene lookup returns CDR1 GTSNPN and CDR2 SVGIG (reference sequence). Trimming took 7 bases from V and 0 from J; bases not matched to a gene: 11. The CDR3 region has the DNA TGTGCCTCTCCGGGAAGTAGCGGGGTCTCCTACAATGAGCAGTTCTTC. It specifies CASPGSSGVSYNEQFF.

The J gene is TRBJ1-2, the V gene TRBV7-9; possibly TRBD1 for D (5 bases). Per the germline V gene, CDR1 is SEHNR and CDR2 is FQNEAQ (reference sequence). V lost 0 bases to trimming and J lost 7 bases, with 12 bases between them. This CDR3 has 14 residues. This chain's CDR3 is CASSLAFQGGGYTF. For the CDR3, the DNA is TGTGCCAGCAGCTTAGCTTTCCAGGGAGGTGGCTACACCTTC.

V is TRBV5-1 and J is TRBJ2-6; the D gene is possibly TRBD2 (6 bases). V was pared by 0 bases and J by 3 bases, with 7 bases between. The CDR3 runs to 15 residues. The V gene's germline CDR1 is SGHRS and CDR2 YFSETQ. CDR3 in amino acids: CASSLGAGGANVLTF. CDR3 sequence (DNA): TGCGCCAGCAGCTTGGGAGCGGGTGGGGCCAACGTCCTGACTTTC.

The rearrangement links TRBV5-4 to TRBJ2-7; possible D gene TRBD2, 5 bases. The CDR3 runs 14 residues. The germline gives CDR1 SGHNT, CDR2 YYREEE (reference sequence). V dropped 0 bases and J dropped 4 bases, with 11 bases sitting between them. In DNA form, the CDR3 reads TGTGCCAGCAGCTTGGGGGAGAGTAGATACGAGCAGTACTTC. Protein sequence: CASSLGESRYEQYF.

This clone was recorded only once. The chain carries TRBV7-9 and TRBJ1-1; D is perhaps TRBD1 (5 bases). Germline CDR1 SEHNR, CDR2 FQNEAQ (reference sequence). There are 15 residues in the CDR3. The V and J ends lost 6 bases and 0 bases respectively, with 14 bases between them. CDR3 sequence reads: CASSPGGGVNTEAFF. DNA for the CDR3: TGTGCCAGCAGTCCCGGGGGAGGGGTGAACACTGAAGCTTTCTTT.

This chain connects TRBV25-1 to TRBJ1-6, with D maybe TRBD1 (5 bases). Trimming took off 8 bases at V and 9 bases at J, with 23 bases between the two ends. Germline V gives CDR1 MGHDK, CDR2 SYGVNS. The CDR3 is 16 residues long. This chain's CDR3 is CASYPTPGGVPSPLHF. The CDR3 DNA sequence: TGTGCCAGCTACCCTACCCCCGGGGGGGTCCCTTCACCCCTCCACTTT. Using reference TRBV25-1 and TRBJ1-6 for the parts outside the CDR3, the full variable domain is EADIYQTPRYLVIGTGKKITLECSQTMGHDKMYWYQQDPGMELHLIHYSYGVNSTEKGDLSSESTVSRIRTEHFPLTLESARPSHTSQYLCASYPTPGGVPSPLHFGNGTRLTVT.

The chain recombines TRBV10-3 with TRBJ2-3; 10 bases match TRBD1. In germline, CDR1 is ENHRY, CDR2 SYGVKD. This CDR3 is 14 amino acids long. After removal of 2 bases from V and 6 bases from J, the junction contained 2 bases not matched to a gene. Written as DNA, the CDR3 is TGTGCCATCAGTGAGGGGGACAGGGGTGATACGCAGTATTTT. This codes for CAISEGDRGDTQYF.

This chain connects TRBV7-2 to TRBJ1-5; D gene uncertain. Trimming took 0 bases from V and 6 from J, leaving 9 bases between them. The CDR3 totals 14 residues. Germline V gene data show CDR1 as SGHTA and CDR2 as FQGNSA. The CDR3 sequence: CASSLALEGQPQHF. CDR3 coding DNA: TGTGCCAGCAGCTTAGCGCTAGAGGGTCAGCCCCAGCATTTT.

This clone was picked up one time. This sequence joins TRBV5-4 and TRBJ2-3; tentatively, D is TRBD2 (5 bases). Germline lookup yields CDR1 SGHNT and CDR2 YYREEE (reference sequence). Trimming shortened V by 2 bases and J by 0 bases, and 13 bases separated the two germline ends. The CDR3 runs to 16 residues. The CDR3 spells CASSFAAGRSTDTQYF. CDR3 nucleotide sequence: TGTGCCAGCAGCTTCGCCGCGGGCAGAAGCACAGATACGCAGTATTTT.